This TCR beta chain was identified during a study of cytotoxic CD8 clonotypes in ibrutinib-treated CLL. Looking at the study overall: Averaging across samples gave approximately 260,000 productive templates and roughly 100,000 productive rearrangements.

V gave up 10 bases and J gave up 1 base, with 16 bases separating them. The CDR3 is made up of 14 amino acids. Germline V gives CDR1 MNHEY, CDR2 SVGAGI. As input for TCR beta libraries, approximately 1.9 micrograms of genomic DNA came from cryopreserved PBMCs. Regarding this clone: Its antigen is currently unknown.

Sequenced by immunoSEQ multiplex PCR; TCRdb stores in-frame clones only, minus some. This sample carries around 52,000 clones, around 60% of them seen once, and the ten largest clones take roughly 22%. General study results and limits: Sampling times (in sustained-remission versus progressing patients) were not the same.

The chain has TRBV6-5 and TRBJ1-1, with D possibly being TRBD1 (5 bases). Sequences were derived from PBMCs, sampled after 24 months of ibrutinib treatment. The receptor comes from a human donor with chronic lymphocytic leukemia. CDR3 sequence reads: CATGDLGPNTEAFF. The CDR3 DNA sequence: TGTGCCACGGGGGACTTAGGTCCGAACACTGAAGCTTTCTTT.